The clone carrying this T cell receptor (beta chain) appeared once. This table comes from immunoSEQ multiplex PCR, and its TCRdb copy is limited to in-frame clones, with some not included. Seen here are about 69,000 clones, more than 75% observed once, and the top ten hold 2.9%. The sample comes from a study of control samples from healthy donors and cancer patients. The germline gives CDR1 ENHRY, CDR2 SYGVKD. This CDR3 has 14 residues. V trimming: 7 bases; J trimming: 1 base; junction bases outside the gene matches: 6. This chain links TRBV10-3 with TRBJ1-1; 7 bases align to TRBD1. Sequenced material: PBMCs. The sequence was obtained from a woman between 45 and 65 years old with lung cancer. CDR3 coding DNA: TGTGCCATCACCGAAGGGGGCTCGAACACTGAAGCTTTCTTT. Encoded protein: CAITEGGSNTEAFF.